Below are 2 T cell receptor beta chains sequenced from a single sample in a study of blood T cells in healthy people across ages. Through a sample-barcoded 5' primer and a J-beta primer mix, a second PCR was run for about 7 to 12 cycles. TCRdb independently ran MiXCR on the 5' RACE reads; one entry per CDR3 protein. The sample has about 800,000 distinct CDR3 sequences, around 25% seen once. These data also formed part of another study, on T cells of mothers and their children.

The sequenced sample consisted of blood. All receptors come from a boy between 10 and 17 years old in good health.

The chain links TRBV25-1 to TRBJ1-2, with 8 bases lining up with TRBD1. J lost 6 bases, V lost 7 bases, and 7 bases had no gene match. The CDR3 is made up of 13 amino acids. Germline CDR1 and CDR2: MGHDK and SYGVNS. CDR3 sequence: CASTNGQGDGYTF. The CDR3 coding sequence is TGTGCCAGCACGAACGGACAGGGAGATGGCTACACCTTC.

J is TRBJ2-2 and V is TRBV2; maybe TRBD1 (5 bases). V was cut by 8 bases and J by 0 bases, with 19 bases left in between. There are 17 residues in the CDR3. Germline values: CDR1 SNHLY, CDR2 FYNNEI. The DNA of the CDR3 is TGTGCCAGCGCTCCCGCGACCAGGGCTACGAACACCGGGGAGCTGTTTTTT. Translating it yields CASAPATRATNTGELFF.